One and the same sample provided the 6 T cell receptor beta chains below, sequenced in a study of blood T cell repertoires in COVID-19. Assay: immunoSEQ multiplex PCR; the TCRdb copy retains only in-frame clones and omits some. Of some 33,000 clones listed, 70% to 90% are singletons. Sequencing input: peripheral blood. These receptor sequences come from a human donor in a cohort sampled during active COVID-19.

In DNA, the CDR3 is TGTGCCAGCACCCTTTCGGGGGCGGGACAGGGTTTAGGCGGAGCTTTCTTT. It encodes CASTLSGAGQGLGGAFF. The chain carries TRBV7-8 and TRBJ1-1; 9 nucleotides align to TRBD1. Trimming removed 7 bases from V and 10 bases from J; junction bases left unmatched: 22. This CDR3 comprises 17 residues. Germline CDR1 reads SGHVS; CDR2 reads FQNEAQ.

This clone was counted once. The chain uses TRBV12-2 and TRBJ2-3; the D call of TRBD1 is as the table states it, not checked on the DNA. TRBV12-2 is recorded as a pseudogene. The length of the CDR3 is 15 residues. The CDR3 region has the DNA TGTGCAAGTCGCTTCGACAGGACGTTCCCAGATACGCAGTATTTT. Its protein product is CASRFDRTFPDTQYF.

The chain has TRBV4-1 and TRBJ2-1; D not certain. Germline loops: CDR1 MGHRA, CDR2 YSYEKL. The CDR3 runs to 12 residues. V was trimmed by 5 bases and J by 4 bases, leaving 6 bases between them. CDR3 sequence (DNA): TGCGCCAGCAGCATCGGGTACAATGAGCAGTTCTTC. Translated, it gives CASSIGYNEQFF.

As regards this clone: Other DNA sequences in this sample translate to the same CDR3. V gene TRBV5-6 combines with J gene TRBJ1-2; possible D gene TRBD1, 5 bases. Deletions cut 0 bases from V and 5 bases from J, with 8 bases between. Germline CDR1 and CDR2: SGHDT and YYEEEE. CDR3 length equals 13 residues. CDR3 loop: CASSLAGGYGYTF. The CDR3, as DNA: TGTGCCAGCAGCTTGGCTGGGGGGTATGGCTACACCTTC.

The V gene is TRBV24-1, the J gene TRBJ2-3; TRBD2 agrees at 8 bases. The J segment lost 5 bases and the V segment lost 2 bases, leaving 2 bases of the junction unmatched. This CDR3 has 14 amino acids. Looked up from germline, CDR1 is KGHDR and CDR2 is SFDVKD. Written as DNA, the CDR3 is TGTGCCACCAGTGATTGGGCGGGGGGAGATACGCAGTATTTT. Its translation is CATSDWAGGDTQYF.

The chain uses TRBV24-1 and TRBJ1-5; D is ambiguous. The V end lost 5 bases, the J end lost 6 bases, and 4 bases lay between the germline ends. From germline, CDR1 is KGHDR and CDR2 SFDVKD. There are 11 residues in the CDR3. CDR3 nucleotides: TGTGCCACCAGTGGAGGTCAGCCCCAGCATTTT. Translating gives CATSGGQPQHF.